These 13 T cell receptor beta chains were all obtained from the same sample, sequenced in a study of blood T cell repertoires in COVID-19. Clones were sequenced by immunoSEQ multiplex PCR, and TCRdb holds only the in-frame ones, with some missing. The sample has under 200,000 clones, about 84% seen once. The sequenced sample was peripheral blood. All receptors come from a woman in her twenties or thirties with acute or convalescent COVID-19.

The chain joins TRBV5-1 to TRBJ1-5, with 8 bases that match TRBD1. In germline, CDR1 is SGHRS, CDR2 YFSETQ. The CDR3 is made up of 15 amino acids. The J segment lost 4 bases and the V segment lost 4 bases, leaving 7 bases of the junction unmatched. The DNA for the CDR3 is TGCGCCAGCAGCCCCCAGGGGGCTAGGAATCAGCCCCAGCATTTT. Its translation is CASSPQGARNQPQHF.

The chain is built from TRBV6-6 and TRBJ1-6; TRBD1 matches 9 bases. CDR1 and CDR2 (germline): MNHNY, SVGAGI (reference sequence). The V and J ends lost 5 bases and 8 bases, in that order; junction bases with no gene match: 4. CDR3 length equals 14 residues. The CDR3 DNA follows: TGTGCCAGCAGTAGCCGACAGGGGGATTCACCCCTCCACTTT. Its protein is CASSSRQGDSPLHF.

The genes are TRBV6-2 or TRBV6-3 and TRBJ2-7; the D is unclear. CDR1 MNHEY and CDR2 SVGEGT come from the germline V gene. CDR3 length: 12 amino acids. V lost 6 bases to trimming and J lost 3 bases, with 9 bases between them. The DNA for the CDR3 is TGTGCCAGCAGCCTCGCCGGCTACGAGCAGTACTTC. Its protein is CASSLAGYEQYF.

The V gene is TRBV20-1, the J gene TRBJ2-7; possible D gene TRBD2, 7 bases. The CDR3 is made up of 10 amino acids. CDR1 is DFQATT, CDR2 SNEGSKA, per germline (reference sequence). The V end lost 6 bases, the J end lost 5 bases, and 8 bases lay between the germline ends. DNA for the CDR3: TGCAGTGCGGGGGGGCACGAGCAGTACTTC. Encoded protein: CSAGGHEQYF.

DNA of the CDR3: TGTGCCAGCTCACCAGCAGGGGTGGTCACCGGGGAGCTGTTTTTT. The encoded protein is CASSPAGVVTGELFF. The V gene is TRBV18, the J gene TRBJ2-2, with D tentatively TRBD1 (6 bases). In germline, CDR1 is KGHSH, CDR2 LQKENI. Trimming left V 2 bases short and J 4 bases short, with 11 bases between. The CDR3 consists of 15 residues.

This chain connects TRBV6-1 to TRBJ1-5; no firm D call. This CDR3 is 18 amino acids long. The germline V gene has CDR1 MNHNS and CDR2 SASEGT. V was pared by 0 bases and J by 0 bases, with 15 bases between. The CDR3 loop reads CASSEAPLGPYSNQPQHF. The CDR3 DNA sequence: TGTGCCAGCAGTGAAGCACCGTTGGGCCCTTATAGCAATCAGCCCCAGCATTTT.

The genes are TRBV27 and TRBJ2-7, with D perhaps matching TRBD1 (6 bases). The length of the CDR3 is 15 residues. Germline assignment: CDR1 MNHEY and CDR2 SMNVEV (reference sequence). Trimming shortened V by 2 bases and J by 4 bases, and 15 bases separated the two germline ends. The CDR3 is CASSLNWSGEYEQYF. The CDR3, as DNA: TGTGCCAGCAGTTTAAACTGGTCAGGGGAGTACGAGCAGTACTTC.

The V gene is TRBV11-2, the J gene TRBJ1-2, with 10 bases fitting TRBD1. The ends lost 5 bases at V and 3 bases at J; junction bases unmatched: 6. This CDR3 has 15 amino acids. The germline CDR1 and CDR2 sequences are SGHAT and FQNNGV. CDR3 sequence (DNA): TGTGCCAGCAGCCGCCTAGGGACAGGGGACTATGGCTACACCTTC. Translating it yields CASSRLGTGDYGYTF.

This clone was detected a few times. This chain uses TRBV3-1 (or the pseudogene TRBV3-2) with TRBJ1-4; D is possibly TRBD1 (5 bases). The CDR3 loop spans 17 amino acids. Trimming took 4 bases from V and 1 from J, leaving 16 bases between them. Germline V gene data show CDR1 as LGHDT and CDR2 as YNNKEL (reference sequence). CDR3 loop: CASSRRLRRGTNEKLFF. The DNA of the CDR3 is TGTGCCAGCAGCCGAAGGTTAAGGAGGGGAACTAATGAAAAACTGTTTTTT.

The chain has TRBV27 and TRBJ2-3, with 10 bases identical to TRBD2. Germline loops: CDR1 MNHEY, CDR2 SMNVEV (reference sequence). The CDR3 length is 16 residues. Trimming took 5 bases from V and 5 from J; bases not matched to a gene: 10. The CDR3 region is CASSTRTSGKEDTQYF. CDR3 sequence (DNA): TGTGCCAGCAGTACTCGGACTAGCGGAAAAGAAGATACGCAGTATTTT.

V and J are TRBV5-1 and TRBJ1-4; the match to TRBD1 covers 7 bases. Unmatched junction bases numbered 6, after V lost 3 bases and J lost 4 bases. This CDR3 is 15 amino acids long. CDR1 and CDR2 (germline): SGHRS, YFSETQ. The CDR3 DNA reads as TGCGCCAGCAGCTCAACCGGGACAGTTAATGAAAAACTGTTTTTT. Its translation: CASSSTGTVNEKLFF.

This chain connects TRBV28 to TRBJ2-1; TRBD2 might be the D (6 bases). The CDR3 is 14 residues long. Per the germline V gene, CDR1 is MDHEN and CDR2 is SYDVKM. The V gene lost 5 bases and the J gene lost 5 bases, with 13 bases spanning the gap. The CDR3 is CASSTRTMNNEQFF. CDR3 DNA sequence: TGTGCCAGCAGTACCCGGACTATGAACAATGAGCAGTTCTTC.

This clone was found once. The chain's CDR3 is CASSATGFSGANVLTF. The CDR3 bases are TGTGCCAGCAGTGCTACGGGTTTCTCTGGGGCCAACGTCCTGACTTTC. J is TRBJ2-6 and V is TRBV6-4; no clear D gene. The V end was cut by 4 bases, the J end by 0 bases, with 10 bases between. Looked up from germline, CDR1 is MRHNA and CDR2 is SNTAGT. The CDR3 loop spans 16 amino acids.